This entry lists 20 T cell receptor beta chains sequenced from one sample in a study of PD-1 blockade in classical Hodgkin lymphoma. Time point described: newly diagnosed, previously untreated cHL patient sample. The study purified CD4+ T cells from thawed PBMCs using magnetic negative selection. The method was immunoSEQ multiplex PCR; TCRdb's version includes in-frame clones alone and lacks a portion of them. The profile shows about 23,000 clones, approximately 89% of them singletons. The specimen was CD4+ T cells from blood. The receptors were gathered from a human donor with classical Hodgkin lymphoma.

V usage is TRBV28 and J usage is TRBJ2-3, with 11 bases fitting TRBD1. The germline gives CDR1 MDHEN, CDR2 SYDVKM. The CDR3 length is 16 residues. J lost 0 bases, V lost 5 bases, and 4 bases had no gene match. CDR3 nucleotide sequence: TGTGCCAGCAGTCACGGACAGGGGGCGAGCACAGATACGCAGTATTTT. It encodes CASSHGQGASTDTQYF.

The V call is TRBV25-1, the J call TRBJ2-3; D is possibly TRBD1 or TRBD2 (5 bases each). CDR1 is MGHDK, CDR2 SYGVNS, per germline. CDR3 length equals 13 residues. Between the trimmed V and J ends, which lost 8 bases and 6 bases, there was a span of 15 bases. CDR3 nucleotides: TGTGCCAGCTCGCGGGCCTCAGGGGATACGCAGTATTTT. As protein: CASSRASGDTQYF.

The count of this clone is one. The CDR3 nucleotides read TGTGCCAGCAGTTTCAGTCATCGGGGGACTGAAGCTTTCTTT. It is translated as CASSFSHRGTEAFF. V is TRBV6-1 and J is TRBJ1-1, with D possibly matching TRBD1 (5 bases). The length of the CDR3 is 14 residues. V lost 5 bases, J lost 5 bases, and 15 bases lay in between. Germline CDR1 reads MNHNS; CDR2 reads SASEGT.

This chain uses TRBV5-4 with TRBJ2-3; weak D call: TRBD2 (6 bases). Germline V gene lookup returns CDR1 SGHNT and CDR2 YYREEE (reference sequence). The ends were cut back, 4 bases at V and 4 bases at J, with 13 bases in the middle. The CDR3 consists of 14 residues. The CDR3 protein is CASSPQEGPDTQYF. The CDR3 DNA sequence: TGTGCCAGCAGCCCCCAGGAGGGACCAGATACGCAGTATTTT.

This clone was recorded a few times. This sequence joins TRBV7-9 and TRBJ1-1; 7 bases align to TRBD1. The J segment lost 6 bases and the V segment lost 5 bases, leaving 9 bases of the junction unmatched. Germline V gene sequence: CDR1 SEHNR, CDR2 FQNEAQ (reference sequence). The CDR3 contains 14 residues. Here the CDR3 DNA reads TGTGCCAGCAGCCCGCCAGGGGGTGAGGCTGAAGCTTTCTTT. Translated: CASSPPGGEAEAFF. The full variable domain, completed using reference TRBV7-9 and TRBJ1-1, is DTGVSQNPRHKITKRGQNVTFRCDPISEHNRLYWYRQTLGQGPEFLTYFQNEAQLEKSRLLSDRFSAERPKGSFSTLEIQRTEQGDSAMYLCASSPPGGEAEAFFGQGTRLTVV.

This sequence joins TRBV30 and TRBJ2-1; D not resolved. This CDR3 spans 13 amino acids. V was pared by 3 bases and J by 5 bases, with 11 bases between. Germline V gene sequence: CDR1 GTSNPN, CDR2 SVGIG (reference sequence). This chain's CDR3 is CAWREGMDNEQFF. The CDR3 region has the DNA TGTGCCTGGAGAGAAGGAATGGACAATGAGCAGTTCTTC. The whole variable domain, filled in from reference TRBV30 and TRBJ2-1, reads SQTIHQWPATLVQPVGSPLSLECTVEGTSNPNLYWYRQAAGRGLQLLFYSVGIGQISSEVPQNLSASRPQDRQFILSSKKLLLSDSGFYLCAWREGMDNEQFFGPGTRLTVL.

The chain has TRBV13 and TRBJ1-1, with no clear D. The CDR3 totals 17 residues. V dropped 4 bases and J dropped 1 base, with 19 bases sitting between them. The germline gives CDR1 PRHDT, CDR2 FYEKMQ (reference sequence). DNA for the CDR3: TGTGCCAGCAGCTCCCTCATTCGTGCGGAGTCGAACACTGAAGCTTTCTTT. Protein sequence: CASSSLIRAESNTEAFF.

The chain is built from TRBV6-5 and TRBJ2-1; TRBD1 matches 11 bases. Unmatched junction bases numbered 5, after V lost 5 bases and J lost 8 bases. The CDR3 consists of 14 residues. Germline V lookup: CDR1 MNHEY, CDR2 SVGAGI. CDR3 DNA sequence: TGTGCCAGCAGTCCTCGGACAGGGGGCTATGAGCAGTTCTTC. This encodes CASSPRTGGYEQFF.

The DNA of the CDR3 is TGTGCCAGCAGCGTAGCGGGAGGGACCTACAATGAGCAGTTCTTC. Translating gives CASSVAGGTYNEQFF. V usage is TRBV9 and J usage is TRBJ2-1; 8 bases are shared with TRBD2. CDR1 and CDR2 from the germline V gene are SGDLS and YYNGEE. Losses at the gene ends were 0 bases for V and 2 bases for J; bases not matched to a gene: 1. This CDR3 is built from 15 residues.

This chain connects TRBV19 to TRBJ1-4; 7 bases map to TRBD1. With V trimmed by 4 bases and J by 4 bases, 3 bases remained unmatched. The CDR3 spans 14 residues. Germline CDR1 reads LNHDA; CDR2 reads SQIVND (reference sequence). The CDR3 sequence is CASSRTGFNEKLFF. CDR3 nucleotides: TGTGCCAGTAGTAGGACAGGCTTTAATGAAAAACTGTTTTTT.

V and J are TRBV7-8 and TRBJ2-1; 9 bases line up with TRBD2. This CDR3 contains 15 residues. Looked up from germline, CDR1 is SGHVS and CDR2 is FQNEAQ. V lost 5 bases to trimming and J lost 5 bases; unmatched junction nucleotides: 7. The CDR3 DNA reads as TGTGCCAGCAGCCTTTATAGCGGGAGCCACAATGAGCAGTTCTTC. Its translation: CASSLYSGSHNEQFF.

Only a few counts were recorded for this clone. The V gene is TRBV30, the J gene TRBJ1-5, with 8 bases aligning to TRBD1. The V segment lost 5 bases and the J segment 4 bases; nucleotides outside the gene matches: 1. This CDR3 region has 12 residues. CDR1 and CDR2 from the germline V gene are GTSNPN and SVGIG (reference sequence). CDR3 nucleotides: TGTGCCTGGGGGGACAGGAATCAGCCCCAGCATTTT. This codes for CAWGDRNQPQHF.

The chain combines TRBV6-1 with TRBJ2-5; possible D gene TRBD1, 6 bases. The DNA end is more similar to TRBJ2-7, so the J call may be wrong. Germline CDR1 is MNHNS and CDR2 is SASEGT. The CDR3 runs 14 residues. The CDR3: CASSAGTQTYEQYF. In DNA, the CDR3 is TGTGCCAGCAGTGCCGGGACACAAACCTACGAGCAGTACTTC.

The chain employs TRBV19 and TRBJ2-5, with 7 bases fitting TRBD1. The J segment lost 4 bases and the V segment lost 9 bases, leaving 5 bases of the junction unmatched. The CDR3 extends over 12 amino acids. CDR1 LNHDA and CDR2 SQIVND come from the germline V gene (reference sequence). The CDR3 DNA follows: TGTGCCAGCCGGGACAGTGGAGAGACCCAGTACTTC. It translates to CASRDSGETQYF.

V usage is TRBV7-8 and J usage is TRBJ2-1; 9 positions match TRBD1. This CDR3 has 13 residues. CDR1 is SGHVS and CDR2 is FQNEAQ in the germline V gene. V shed 4 bases, J shed 8 bases, and the junction held 3 bases outside the gene matches. DNA for the CDR3: TGTGCCAGCAGCTGGGACAGGGTGCATGAGCAGTTCTTC. This gives the protein CASSWDRVHEQFF.

The genes are TRBV5-1 and TRBJ2-5; TRBD1 or TRBD2 may be the D gene (5 bases each). CDR3 length equals 16 residues. V dropped 2 bases and J dropped 1 base, with 15 bases sitting between them. Germline loops: CDR1 SGHRS, CDR2 YFSETQ. CDR3 in DNA: TGCGCCAGCAGCTTCATTGGGGGAGTGGGCCAAGAGACCCAGTACTTC. This gives the protein CASSFIGGVGQETQYF. Full variable domain (rest looked up from reference TRBV5-1 and TRBJ2-5): KAGVTQTPRYLIKTRGQQVTLSCSPISGHRSVSWYQQTPGQGLQFLFEYFSETQRNKGNFPGRFSGRQFSNSRSEMNVSTLELGDSALYLCASSFIGGVGQETQYFGPGTRLLVL.

The sample holds a few counts of this clone. The chain joins TRBV29-1 to TRBJ1-5, with a possible D match to TRBD1 (5 bases). Germline assignment: CDR1 SQVTM and CDR2 ANQGSEA. Trimming shortened V by 4 bases and J by 6 bases, and 13 bases separated the two germline ends. The CDR3 spans 13 residues. The CDR3 sequence: CSVVEVGGQPQHF. The CDR3 DNA reads TGCAGCGTTGTGGAGGTTGGGGGTCAGCCCCAGCATTTT.

Only a few counts were recorded for this clone. This sequence joins TRBV6-1 and TRBJ1-2; D might be TRBD1 (6 bases). V was cut by 6 bases and J by 4 bases, with 18 bases left in between. The CDR3 contains 15 residues. CDR1 and CDR2 from the germline V gene are MNHNS and SASEGT. CDR3 region: CASRAWAGGRYGYTF. The DNA of the CDR3 is TGTGCCAGCAGGGCCTGGGCGGGGGGCCGCTATGGCTACACCTTC.

The chain joins TRBV29-1 to TRBJ2-5; 7 positions agree with TRBD2. The CDR3 is made up of 11 amino acids. V trimming: 7 bases; J trimming: 4 bases; junction bases outside the gene matches: 3. In germline, CDR1 is SQVTM, CDR2 ANQGSEA. The CDR3: CSAVAGETQYF. The CDR3, as DNA: TGCAGCGCCGTAGCGGGAGAGACCCAGTACTTC.

This chain links TRBV30 with TRBJ1-1; tentative D call: TRBD1 (6 bases). The CDR3 sequence is 14 residues long. V lost 0 bases to trimming and J lost 6 bases, with 14 bases between them. The germline gives CDR1 GTSNPN, CDR2 SVGIG (reference sequence). The CDR3 here is CAWSVLTGAAEAFF. The CDR3, as DNA: TGTGCCTGGAGTGTACTGACGGGGGCCGCTGAAGCTTTCTTT.